This T cell receptor (beta chain) comes out of a study of post-analysis software for immune sequencing data. About the study: Recorded disease courses covered relapsing-remitting, secondary progressive and progressive-relapsing multiple sclerosis. Some patients had no subtype annotation.

Study conclusions and caveats: Strong co-clustering by F measure linked samples that shared a preparation batch. Five TRBV segments were significantly more frequent in patients than in controls. TRBV5-6, TRBV5-1 and TRBV20-1 were among these segments. Multiple sclerosis patients showed significantly lower normalized Chao1 diversity than controls did.

The TCR beta cDNA libraries contained unique molecular identifiers. With roughly 1 to 10 million T cells as the source, a few hundred thousand cDNA molecules resulted. TCRdb re-analysed the PCR reads in MiXCR, keeping a single row per CDR3 protein. This sample has about 540,000 distinct CDR3 sequences, with roughly 34% found just once. This CDR3 has 13 residues. V shed 5 bases and J shed 4 bases, with 9 bases lying between them. The germline CDR1 and CDR2 sequences are LNHNV and YYDKDF (reference sequence). Of note for this clonotype: Its specificity is not known.

The sample consisted of blood. The sequence was collected from a girl between 2 and 17 years old with multiple sclerosis. This chain links TRBV15 with TRBJ2-1; possible D gene TRBD1, 6 bases. The CDR3 here is CATSLQGYNEQFF. CDR3 DNA sequence: TGTGCCACCAGCCTACAGGGTTACAATGAGCAGTTCTTC. Based on the CDR3 plus reference TRBV15 and TRBJ2-1, the full variable domain is DAMVIQNPRYQVTQFGKPVTLSCSQTLNHNVMYWYQQKSSQAPKLLFHYYDKDFNNEADTPDNFQSRRPNTSFCFLDIRSPGLGDTAMYLCATSLQGYNEQFFGPGTRLTVL.